What follows are 18 T cell receptor beta chains derived from one specimen sequenced in a study of CD8+ T cells in alopecia areata. Pooled cutaneous lymph node cells were sorted using CD4, CD8alpha, NKG2D, NKG2ACE and other markers. Reverse transcribed after extraction, RNA yielded cDNA as the sequencing template. This table comes from immunoSEQ multiplex PCR, and its TCRdb copy is limited to in-frame clones, with some not included. The profile covers about 270,000 clones, none occurring a single time. The sequenced material came from CD4+ T cells sorted from a lymph node. These receptors were taken from a C3H/HeJ mouse with alopecia areata. The strain's MHC haplotype is H2-k.

In its sample, this clone was seen a few times. It may be a read error: a sequence one base away is much more abundant. The listed genes are named as in mouse. From the germline J gene comes the end of the CDR3, since the read stops 4 residues before it. Within the sample, other DNA sequences also encode this same CDR3. This chain connects TRBV13-1 to TRBJ2-1, with TRBD1 as a possible D gene (5 bases). Trimming left V 3 bases short and J 1 base short, with 5 bases between. The CDR3 totals 13 residues. The germline CDR1 and CDR2 sequences are NSHNY and SYGAGN. CDR3 sequence reads: CASSGTNYAEQFF. The CDR3 DNA, read in part, is TGTGCCAGCAGTGGGACAAACTATGCT.

As to this clone: Each gene name is a mouse one. From the germline J gene comes the end of the CDR3, since the read stops 4 residues before it. Other DNA sequences from this sample encode an identical CDR3 as well. The chain combines TRBV13-3 with TRBJ2-2, with 7 positions matching TRBD1. The CDR3 is made up of 14 amino acids. The V gene's germline CDR1 is NNHDY and CDR2 SYVADS. V gave up 5 bases and J gave up 1 base; unmatched junction bases: 2. The sequenced part of the CDR3 DNA is TGTGCCAGCAGCCGACAGGGAAACACCGGG. Protein product: CASSRQGNTG. The full CDR3 is CASSRQGNTGQLYF.

Note on this clone: Genes and germline come from the mouse. The sequenced fragment ends 4 residues before the CDR3 boundary, so the rest is inferred from the germline J gene. The V gene is TRBV5, the J gene TRBJ2-7; TRBD1 aligns across 9 bases. CDR1 and CDR2 (germline): LGHNA, YNLKQL (reference sequence). The junction had 4 bases not matched to a gene; V was cut back by 1 base and J by 0 bases. This CDR3 is built from 16 residues. CDR3 DNA, as far as it was read: TGTGCCAGCAGCCAAGCCCCGACAGGGGGCTCCTAT. The encoded protein is CASSQAPTGGSY. The CDR3 reads in full as CASSQAPTGGSYEQYF.

As regards this clone: Mouse gene names apply. The read falls 4 residues short of the CDR3 end, and the missing part is taken from the germline J gene. The sample has other DNA sequences that encode this CDR3 too. The J gene is TRBJ1-2, the V gene TRBV29; weak D call: TRBD1 (6 bases). This CDR3 comprises 13 residues. Per germline, CDR1 MSHET and CDR2 SYDVDS. The part of the CDR3 DNA that was read is TGTGCTAGCAGTTTAGGGGGGCGGTCC. Residues: CASSLGGRS. The CDR3 as a whole reads CASSLGGRSDYTF.

To note about this clone: Gene names refer to mouse genes. The read gets to within 4 residues of the CDR3 end, and the germline J gene fills in the rest. V gene TRBV5 combines with J gene TRBJ2-1; TRBD2 agrees at 8 bases. Losses at the gene ends were 0 bases for V and 6 bases for J; bases not matched to a gene: 4. CDR3 length equals 15 residues. Germline values: CDR1 LGHNA, CDR2 YNLKQL (reference sequence). The CDR3: CASSQDAGGFAEQFF. The sequenced CDR3 bases are TGTGCCAGCAGCCAAGATGCTGGGGGGTTTGCT.

A remark on this clone: The gene names given are mouse names. The CDR3 end lies 4 residues beyond the end of the read and is filled in from the germline J gene. V gene TRBV31 combines with J gene TRBJ2-4, with 11 positions matching TRBD2. Germline CDR1 and CDR2: GKSSPN and SITVG. CDR3 length: 14 amino acids. The CDR3 sequence: CAWIPTGGGNTLYF. CDR3 bases read: TGTGCCTGGATCCCGACTGGGGGGGGGAAC. Combining the CDR3 with reference TRBV31 and TRBJ2-4 gives the whole variable domain AQTIHQWPVAEIKAVGSPLSLGCTIKGKSSPNLYWYWQATGGTLQQLFYSITVGQVESVVQLNLSASRPKDDQFILSTEKLLLSHSGFYLCAWIPTGGGNTLYFGAGTRLSVL.

For this clone: All gene names here are mouse names. The CDR3 end falls 4 residues outside the read, so it is completed with the germline J gene. Other DNA sequences in the same sample also yield this CDR3. V is TRBV13-2 and J is TRBJ1-1, with 8 bases lining up with TRBD1. The CDR3 consists of 16 residues. V shed 2 bases, J shed 0 bases, and the junction held 6 bases outside the gene matches. Germline CDR1 is NNHNN and CDR2 is SYGAGS (reference sequence). CDR3 amino acids: CASGDPGQGANTEVFF. The DNA read from the CDR3 is TGTGCCAGCGGTGACCCAGGACAGGGTGCAAACACA.

This clone was picked up a small number of times. Gene names refer to mouse genes. The sequence runs out 4 residues before the end of the CDR3; the remainder is reconstructed from the germline J gene. This chain uses TRBV13-2 with TRBJ2-5; D possibly corresponds to TRBD2 (8 bases). CDR3 length: 17 amino acids. V lost 0 bases, J lost 3 bases, and 17 bases lay in between. Germline V gene data show CDR1 as NNHNN and CDR2 as SYGAGS (reference sequence). This CDR3 reads CASGDAGGGAGQDTQYF. The DNA read from the CDR3 is TGTGCCAGCGGTGATGCAGGGGGGGGCGCGGGGCAAGAC.

This clone occurred a few times. The listed genes are named as in mouse. The CDR3 end falls 4 residues outside the read, so it is completed with the germline J gene. Distinct nucleotide sequences in the sample also encode this CDR3. The chain links TRBV13-3 to TRBJ2-1, with 8 bases lining up with TRBD2. The germline gives CDR1 NNHDY, CDR2 SYVADS. This CDR3 contains 13 residues. CDR3 bases read: TGTGCCAGCAGTGATTTGGGGGGGGCT. It specifies CASSDLGGA. The full CDR3 protein reads CASSDLGGAEQFF.

Regarding this clone: Gene names are the mouse ones. The read finishes 4 residues shy of the CDR3 end, and the germline J gene is used to complete it. The chain is built from TRBV19 and TRBJ2-2; 10 nucleotides line up with TRBD2. With 6 bases clipped from V and 0 bases from J, the junction kept 5 bases outside the gene matches. The CDR3 runs to 16 residues. Germline values: CDR1 FNHDT, CDR2 SITEND (reference sequence). The part of the CDR3 DNA that was read is TGTGCCAGCACCGCGGACTGGGGGTCAAACACCGGG. Its translation: CASTADWGSNTG. The entire CDR3 is CASTADWGSNTGQLYF.

For this clone: Mouse gene names and germline throughout. The sequenced fragment ends 4 residues before the CDR3 boundary, so the rest is inferred from the germline J gene. The J gene is TRBJ2-5, the V gene TRBV1; no clear D gene. Germline CDR1 reads NSQYPW; CDR2 reads LRSPGD (reference sequence). This CDR3 contains 13 residues. V was pared by 4 bases and J by 2 bases, with 7 bases between. CDR3 bases read: TGCACCTGCAGTGGCCAGCCCCAAGAC. Protein sequence: CTCSGQPQD. The entire CDR3 sequence reads CTCSGQPQDTQYF.

This clone was found a few times. The genes and germline here are from mouse. From the germline J gene comes the end of the CDR3, since the read stops 4 residues before it. Additional DNA sequences in this sample encode the identical CDR3. The chain employs TRBV19 and TRBJ1-1; TRBD1 agrees at 9 bases. Germline V gene sequence: CDR1 FNHDT, CDR2 SITEND (reference sequence). The CDR3 extends over 14 amino acids. The trim removed 4 bases at V and 1 base at J, leaving 2 bases unmatched. CDR3 amino acids: CASSLDRGNTEVFF. The sequenced CDR3 bases are TGTGCCAGCAGTCTGGACAGGGGAAACACA.

Concerning this clone itself: Gene names follow the mouse nomenclature. The sequence runs out 4 residues before the end of the CDR3; the remainder is reconstructed from the germline J gene. The rearrangement links TRBV1 to TRBJ2-3; D gene unclear. The CDR3 is 12 residues long. CDR1 is NSQYPW, CDR2 LRSPGD, per germline (reference sequence). CDR3 DNA, as far as it was read: TGCACCTGCAGTGCTCGACAAGAA. It specifies CTCSARQE. The CDR3 in full is CTCSARQETLYF.

This clone was seen a few times. The gene names given are mouse names. The missing CDR3 end, 4 residues past where the read stops, is filled in from the germline J gene. This chain links TRBV19 with TRBJ1-2, with D possibly being TRBD1 (6 bases). Trimming pared 6 bases from V and 4 bases from J, leaving 13 bases between. Germline lookup yields CDR1 FNHDT and CDR2 SITEND (reference sequence). CDR3 length equals 13 residues. The CDR3 is CASIRQAVSDYTF. CDR3 DNA, as far as it was read: TGTGCCAGCATTCGACAGGCCGTCTCC.

This clone was detected a few times. Gene names are mouse gene names. The CDR3 end falls 4 residues outside the read, so it is completed with the germline J gene. The rearrangement links TRBV13-1 to TRBJ2-2; TRBD1 matches at 7 bases. The CDR3 consists of 13 residues. Germline values: CDR1 NSHNY, CDR2 SYGAGN. V shed 6 bases, J shed 4 bases, and the junction held 3 bases outside the gene matches. The CDR3 loop reads CASIGTVTGQLYF. The part of the CDR3 DNA that was read is TGTGCCAGCATCGGGACAGTCACCGGG.

Regarding this clone: Each gene name is a mouse one. Read sequence stops 4 residues before the CDR3 end, and the germline J gene provides the missing end. Within the sample, other DNA sequences also encode this same CDR3. The chain recombines TRBV17 with TRBJ2-2; 7 positions match TRBD1. CDR3 length: 14 residues. From germline, CDR1 is MNHDT and CDR2 YYDKIL. With 6 bases clipped from V and 0 bases from J, the junction kept 1 base outside the gene matches. The covered CDR3 bases are TGTGCTAGCAGAGACAGGGCAAACACCGGG. Translated: CASRDRANTG. The complete CDR3 reads CASRDRANTGQLYF.

This clone was seen only a few times. The gene names given are mouse names. Sequencing ends 4 residues short of the CDR3 end; the germline J gene provides the rest. This chain uses TRBV13-1 with TRBJ2-1; 10 nucleotides agree with TRBD1. The CDR3 consists of 16 residues. With 3 bases clipped from V and 3 bases from J, the junction kept 6 bases outside the gene matches. Germline V gene lookup returns CDR1 NSHNY and CDR2 SYGAGN. This CDR3 is CASSAGTGVVYAEQFF. The DNA read from the CDR3 is TGTGCCAGCAGTGCCGGGACAGGGGTTGTCTATGCT.

On this clone: Genes here carry mouse names. Other DNA sequences within the sample encode an identical CDR3. Incomplete CDR3 DNA: TGTGCCAGCAGCCCCCGGCAGGGAAGGACA. Translating it yields CASSPRQGRT. The CDR3 reads in full as CASSPRQGRTEVFF. The J gene is TRBJ1-1, the V gene TRBV5; D perhaps matches TRBD1 (5 bases). The read stops 4 residues short of the end of the CDR3; the missing end is completed from the germline J gene. The CDR3 extends over 14 amino acids. The germline V gene has CDR1 LGHNA and CDR2 YNLKQL (reference sequence).